A single sample gave rise to the 10 T cell receptor beta chains below, sequenced in a study of blood T cell repertoires in COVID-19. The assay was immunoSEQ multiplex PCR, and TCRdb's table has in-frame clones only and misses some. The data contain 30,000 or so clones, over 75% of them seen just once; the ten biggest clones take up about 8.6%. The sequenced material came from peripheral blood. The receptor source for this set is a man older than 75 with active COVID-19.

The chain is built from TRBV5-5 and TRBJ1-1; D is unclear. Germline V gene lookup returns CDR1 SGHKS and CDR2 YYEKEE (reference sequence). The CDR3 consists of 13 residues. Trimming removed 2 bases from V and 5 bases from J, with 10 bases in between. The CDR3 loop is CASSLGPGTEAFF. The CDR3 DNA reads TGTGCCAGCAGCTTAGGTCCGGGAACTGAAGCTTTCTTT.

The chain employs TRBV5-1 and TRBJ2-5; D is ambiguous. The V end was cut by 4 bases, the J end by 5 bases, with 21 bases between. CDR1 SGHRS and CDR2 YFSETQ come from the germline V gene. The CDR3 consists of 16 residues. CDR3 DNA: TGCGCCAGCAGCCCAAGATCAACGGGTATCGGGGAGACCCAGTACTTC. The encoded protein is CASSPRSTGIGETQYF.

The rearrangement uses TRBV7-2 and TRBJ1-1; 7 bases line up with TRBD1. The length of the CDR3 is 14 residues. Germline trimming cut 5 bases from V and 11 bases from J; bases unmatched to any gene: 14. The germline gives CDR1 SGHTA, CDR2 FQGNSA. The CDR3 sequence: CASSRTGATNWAFF. CDR3 nucleotides: TGTGCCAGCAGCCGTACAGGGGCAACGAACTGGGCTTTCTTT.

V usage is TRBV10-3 and J usage is TRBJ2-7; 9 bases are a match to TRBD1. The CDR3 consists of 14 residues. Losses at the gene ends were 4 bases for V and 5 bases for J; bases not matched to a gene: 6. Germline V CDR1 and CDR2: ENHRY, SYGVKD. CDR3 region: CAISAGTGLDEQYF. In DNA form, the CDR3 reads TGTGCCATCAGTGCCGGGACAGGGCTAGACGAGCAGTACTTC.

The chain couples TRBV4-3 to TRBJ2-3; 9 positions match TRBD2. J lost 2 bases, V lost 0 bases, and 12 bases had no gene match. This CDR3 is built from 19 residues. CDR1 and CDR2 from the germline V gene are LGHNA and YSLEER. This CDR3 is CASSQDFSGGGGPTDTQYF. CDR3 nucleotide sequence: TGCGCCAGCAGCCAAGATTTTAGCGGGGGCGGAGGGCCCACAGATACGCAGTATTTT.

This rearrangement joins TRBV19 to TRBJ1-1, with a possible D match to TRBD1 (5 bases). The CDR3 runs to 15 residues. The germline V gene encodes CDR1 LNHDA and CDR2 SQIVND (reference sequence). The V end was cut by 7 bases, the J end by 1 base, with 16 bases between. Written as DNA, the CDR3 is TGTGCCAGTACCTTGGGACTGTTTCGGAACACTGAAGCTTTCTTT. Its protein product is CASTLGLFRNTEAFF.

The CDR3 DNA reads as TGTGCCAGCAGCGAGGCAGGGGAGTTGGGCTACACCTTC. It codes for CASSEAGELGYTF. The chain uses TRBV9 and TRBJ1-2; tentatively, D is TRBD1 (6 bases). The CDR3 length is 13 residues. Germline lookup yields CDR1 SGDLS and CDR2 YYNGEE. The V and J ends lost 3 bases and 8 bases respectively, with 14 bases between them.

V and J are TRBV28 and TRBJ1-2; the match to TRBD1 covers 11 bases. CDR1 and CDR2 (germline): MDHEN, SYDVKM. There are 16 residues in the CDR3. V dropped 7 bases and J dropped 10; count of bases not matched to a gene: 17. The CDR3 DNA follows: TGTGCCAGCATCCCGGGACAGGGGGGAATAGGAGAAGTCTACACCTTC. It encodes CASIPGQGGIGEVYTF.

This clone was picked up one time. The rearrangement joins TRBV28 to TRBJ1-1; 7 nucleotides line up with TRBD1. The junction had 9 bases not matched to a gene; V was cut back by 6 bases and J by 2 bases. This CDR3 is 15 amino acids long. Germline V gene data show CDR1 as MDHEN and CDR2 as SYDVKM. CDR3 in DNA: TGTGCCAGCAGCTTAACGACAGGGATTAACACTGAAGCTTTCTTT. Protein: CASSLTTGINTEAFF.

Only one count was recorded for this clone. CDR3 region: CASSLYTGELFF. CDR3 nucleotide sequence: TGTGCCAGCAGCCTATACACCGGGGAGCTGTTTTTT. The chain combines TRBV7-2 with TRBJ2-2, with D unclear. The V end was cut by 5 bases, the J end by 3 bases, with 4 bases between. CDR3 length: 12 amino acids. In germline, CDR1 is SGHTA, CDR2 FQGNSA.